These T cell receptor beta chains were read from a single sample in a study of control samples from healthy donors and cancer patients. Using immunoSEQ multiplex PCR, the repertoire was profiled, and TCRdb retains in-frame clones only, with some absent. Among 80,000 to 100,000 clones, 80% to 95% were seen once, and the ten largest hold 3%. The sequenced sample consisted of blood. The origin of the receptors is a human donor in good health. The donor label of this sample is uncertain. Both conserved end residues are part of each CDR3.

v_gene	CDR3aa
TRBV3-1/TRBV3-2	CASSQVSGGRTDTQYF
TRBV6-5	CASRSQGSNTEAFF
TRBV5-4	CASSLFTRSYNEQFF
TRBV6-5	CASSYDTEAFF
TRBV28	CASSYGQGSSPLHF
TRBV18	CASADRHYGYTF
TRBV5-8	CASSLGGKQPQHF
TRBV24-1	CATSEGTEETQYF
TRBV7-8	CASSLGQGVGQPQHF
TRBV28	CASSLFSRGREKLFF
TRBV4-3	CASSQELLTAMNTEAFF
TRBV11-3	CASSASRTGNEQFF
TRBV27	CASSSSTGYNEKLFF
TRBV2	CASRSYYEQYF
TRBV3-1/TRBV3-2	CASSHGVFNYGYTF
TRBV4-3	CASSQDRGSQGYTF
TRBV28	CASREGLAGSYQETQYF
TRBV28	CASSSGQGGNIQYF
TRBV15	CATSSRDSAGETQYF
TRBV13	CASSLGLTRSINTEAFF
TRBV7-3	CASSSTSGGTDTQYF
TRBV24-1	CATSDLNSNQPQHF
TRBV5-1	CASSLDGGRTDTQYF